Each of the 9 T cell receptor beta chains below was sequenced from the same sample in a study of shared clonotypes between healthy human individuals. Only in-frame clones appear in the TCRdb table, and some are missing; sequencing was by immunoSEQ multiplex PCR. The sample yields some 690,000 clones, about 90% seen once. Sequencing used memory CD8+ T cells from PBMCs. Subset given: CD45RO+ cells pooled with CCR7-negative TemRA cells. These receptors were obtained from a young man in good health. Some clones in this sample may be carry-over from other donors' samples.

This clone appeared once. This rearrangement joins TRBV27 to TRBJ2-5; 7 nucleotides line up with TRBD1. Trimming cost V 2 bases and J 1 base; bases outside gene matches: 7. This CDR3 is built from 16 residues. The germline gives CDR1 MNHEY, CDR2 SMNVEV (reference sequence). CDR3 sequence: CASSLGTAVPQETQYF. CDR3 bases: TGTGCCAGCAGTTTAGGGACAGCGGTACCCCAAGAGACCCAGTACTTC.

This chain uses TRBV7-8 with TRBJ2-4, with D perhaps matching TRBD2 (5 bases). The CDR3 runs 16 residues. Germline CDR1 and CDR2: SGHVS and FQNEAQ. The V end was cut by 5 bases, the J end by 3 bases, with 17 bases between. The CDR3 here is CASSPTGILVKNIQYF. CDR3 sequence (DNA): TGTGCCAGCAGCCCTACGGGGATATTGGTCAAAAACATTCAGTACTTC. Looking up the rest from reference TRBV7-8 and TRBJ2-4 gives the full variable domain: GAGVSQSPRYKVAKRGQDVALRCDPISGHVSLFWYQQALGQGPEFLTYFQNEAQLDKSGLPSDRFFAERPEGSVSTLKIQRTQQEDSAVYLCASSPTGILVKNIQYFGAGTRLSVL.

The genes are TRBV27 and TRBJ2-7; possibly TRBD2 for D (6 bases). Germline V gene sequence: CDR1 MNHEY, CDR2 SMNVEV (reference sequence). V lost 4 bases and J 3 bases, leaving 13 bases between the germline ends. This CDR3 spans 14 amino acids. CDR3 in amino acids: CASSSGAFLYEQYF. The CDR3, as DNA: TGTGCCAGCAGTTCGGGAGCCTTTCTCTACGAGCAGTACTTC.

The V call is TRBV4-1, the J call TRBJ2-7; TRBD1 might be the D (6 bases). The CDR3 spans 16 residues. Germline V CDR1 and CDR2: MGHRA, YSYEKL. The V end lost 4 bases, the J end lost 3 bases, and 19 bases lay between the germline ends. The CDR3, as DNA: TGCGCCAGCAGCCCGCAAAGTGCAGGGGATCTCTACGAGCAGTACTTC. Translation gives CASSPQSAGDLYEQYF.

This chain joins TRBV2 and TRBJ2-7; D remains unclear. Germline CDR1 and CDR2: SNHLY and FYNNEI. The V gene lost 10 bases and the J gene lost 2 bases, with 21 bases spanning the gap. The CDR3 contains 15 residues. CDR3 DNA: TGTGCCATCACAGATGGACGTAGGGCTCCCTACGAGCAGTACTTC. This gives the protein CAITDGRRAPYEQYF.

This chain joins TRBV30 and TRBJ2-3; D remains unclear. Trimming took off 0 bases at V and 4 bases at J, with 8 bases between the two ends. This CDR3 has 13 residues. CDR1 and CDR2 (germline): GTSNPN, SVGIG (reference sequence). CDR3 amino acids: CAWSVRAPDTQYF. The CDR3, as DNA: TGTGCCTGGAGTGTACGGGCCCCAGATACGCAGTATTTT.

The gene calls are TRBV5-1 and TRBJ2-2; 8 nucleotides agree with TRBD2. There are 16 residues in the CDR3. The J segment lost 7 bases and the V segment lost 1 base, leaving 9 bases of the junction unmatched. Germline V gives CDR1 SGHRS, CDR2 YFSETQ. CDR3 sequence: CASSLSGLVGHGELFF. DNA for the CDR3: TGCGCCAGCAGCTTGTCGGGACTAGTCGGGCACGGGGAGCTGTTTTTT.

The V gene is TRBV15, the J gene TRBJ2-5, with D maybe TRBD1 (6 bases). The CDR3 runs to 14 residues. V was clipped by 2 bases and J by 5 bases, with 12 bases between them. Germline V lookup: CDR1 LNHNV, CDR2 YYDKDF (reference sequence). Here the CDR3 reads CATSRTRGIETQYF. In DNA form, the CDR3 reads TGTGCCACCAGCAGAACAAGGGGGATTGAGACCCAGTACTTC.

V is TRBV9 and J is TRBJ1-1; D is possibly TRBD1 (5 bases). CDR3 length: 15 residues. Germline assignment: CDR1 SGDLS and CDR2 YYNGEE. V was trimmed by 4 bases and J by 3 bases, leaving 16 bases between them. For the CDR3, the DNA is TGTGCCAGCAGCCCTCACGGGGCGGTATACACTGAAGCTTTCTTT. This translates into CASSPHGAVYTEAFF.